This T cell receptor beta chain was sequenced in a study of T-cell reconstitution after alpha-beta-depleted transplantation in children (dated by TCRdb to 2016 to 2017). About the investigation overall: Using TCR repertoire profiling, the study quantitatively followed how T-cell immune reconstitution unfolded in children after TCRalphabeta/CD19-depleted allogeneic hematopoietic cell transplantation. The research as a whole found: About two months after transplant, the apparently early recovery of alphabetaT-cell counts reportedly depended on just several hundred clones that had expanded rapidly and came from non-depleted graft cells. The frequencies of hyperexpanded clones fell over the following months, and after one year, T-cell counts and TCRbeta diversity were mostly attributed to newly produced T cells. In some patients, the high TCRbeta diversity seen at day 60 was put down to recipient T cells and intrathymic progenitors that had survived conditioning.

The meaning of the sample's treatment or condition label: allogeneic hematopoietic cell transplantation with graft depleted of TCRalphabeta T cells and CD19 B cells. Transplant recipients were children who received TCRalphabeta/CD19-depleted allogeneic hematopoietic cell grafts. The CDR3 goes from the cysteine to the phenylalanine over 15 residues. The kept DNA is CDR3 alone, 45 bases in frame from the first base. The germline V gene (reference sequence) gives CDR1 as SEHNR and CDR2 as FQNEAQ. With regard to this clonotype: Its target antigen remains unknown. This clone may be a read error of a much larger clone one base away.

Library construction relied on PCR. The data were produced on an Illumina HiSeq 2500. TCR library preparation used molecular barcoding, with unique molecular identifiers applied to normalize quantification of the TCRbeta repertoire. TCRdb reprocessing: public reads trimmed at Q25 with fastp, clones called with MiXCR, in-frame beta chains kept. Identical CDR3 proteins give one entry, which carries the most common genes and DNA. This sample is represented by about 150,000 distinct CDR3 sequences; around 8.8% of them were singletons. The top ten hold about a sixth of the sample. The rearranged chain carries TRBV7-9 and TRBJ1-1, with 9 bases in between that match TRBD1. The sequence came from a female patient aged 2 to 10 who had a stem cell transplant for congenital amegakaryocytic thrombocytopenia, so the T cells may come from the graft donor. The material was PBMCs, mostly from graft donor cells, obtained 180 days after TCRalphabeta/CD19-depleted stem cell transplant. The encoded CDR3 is CSSSLFGTGSTEAFF. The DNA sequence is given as TGTTCCAGCAGCTTATTCGGGACAGGGTCCACTGAAGCTTTCTTT.